The next 25 T cell receptor beta chains were all read from a single sample in a study of T cell responses to AZD1222 COVID-19 vaccine. TCRdb's copy holds only in-frame clones and misses some; the assay was immunoSEQ multiplex PCR. The table records 150,000 or so clones, just under 90% of them present only once. The starting material was peripheral blood, obtained 28 days after the second dose of the MenACWY control vaccine. The receptor source for this set is an adult who received the MenACWY meningococcal vaccine as a control.

The gene calls are TRBV6-2 or TRBV6-3 and TRBJ2-2; D might be TRBD2 (6 bases). The CDR3 has 15 residues. Trimming pared 5 bases from V and 6 bases from J, leaving 16 bases between. Per the germline V gene, CDR1 is MNHEY and CDR2 is SVGEGT. CDR3 protein: CASSHTLGGPGELFF. DNA of the CDR3: TGTGCCAGCAGTCATACCCTTGGAGGGCCCGGGGAGCTGTTTTTT.

The chain has TRBV29-1 and TRBJ1-5, with a possible D match to TRBD1 (5 bases). This CDR3 region has 20 residues. With 3 bases removed from V and 9 bases from J, the gap between germline ends came to 36 bases. Germline V gives CDR1 SQVTM, CDR2 ANQGSEA. Written as DNA, the CDR3 is TGCAGCGTTGACTGTGTTCGGGGGAAACCTATGAGTGGGGAATCAAGGCCCCAGCATTTT. It is translated as CSVDCVRGKPMSGESRPQHF.

The chain combines TRBV20-1 with TRBJ1-4; D uncertain. CDR3 length equals 15 residues. Per the germline V gene, CDR1 is DFQATT and CDR2 is SNEGSKA (reference sequence). V lost 3 bases to trimming and J lost 3 bases, with 14 bases between them. DNA of the CDR3: TGCAGTGCTAGTCCGCCGCAGATCTCTAATGAAAAACTGTTTTTT. Translated: CSASPPQISNEKLFF.

The genes are TRBV2 and TRBJ2-7; 7 bases agree with TRBD2. Trimming at V came to 2 bases and at J to 1 base, leaving 5 bases not matched to a gene. Germline loops: CDR1 SNHLY, CDR2 FYNNEI. The length of the CDR3 is 15 residues. The CDR3 sequence: CASSEWASGSYEQYF. The CDR3 DNA reads as TGTGCCAGCAGTGAATGGGCTAGCGGATCCTACGAGCAGTACTTC.

The chain carries TRBV9 and TRBJ2-2; D may be TRBD2 (5 bases). Per germline, CDR1 SGDLS and CDR2 YYNGEE. The CDR3 has 16 amino acids. The V end lost 0 bases, the J end lost 5 bases, and 14 bases lay between the germline ends. CDR3 residues: CASSVGDGLGTGELFF. For the CDR3, the DNA is TGTGCCAGCAGCGTAGGCGACGGACTGGGAACCGGGGAGCTGTTTTTT.

V usage is TRBV10-3 and J usage is TRBJ2-3; the D gene could be TRBD1 or TRBD2 (7 bases each). Germline CDR1 ENHRY, CDR2 SYGVKD. V was cut by 10 bases and J by 2 bases, with 16 bases left in between. The CDR3 runs 14 residues. This CDR3 is CATGEGAYTDTQYF. CDR3 in DNA: TGTGCCACGGGGGAGGGGGCCTACACAGATACGCAGTATTTT.

In its sample, this clone was seen a few times. This chain joins TRBV5-1 and TRBJ2-1; 9 bases line up with TRBD2. Per the germline V gene, CDR1 is SGHRS and CDR2 is YFSETQ. The CDR3 totals 15 residues. V shed 7 bases, J shed 0 bases, and the junction held 5 bases outside the gene matches. CDR3: CASYLSGSSYNEQFF. CDR3 bases: TGCGCCAGCTACCTTAGCGGGAGCTCCTACAATGAGCAGTTCTTC.

V gene TRBV11-2 combines with J gene TRBJ2-7; 11 bases match TRBD2. Germline lookup yields CDR1 SGHAT and CDR2 FQNNGV. The CDR3 spans 13 residues. V was pared by 8 bases and J by 3 bases, with 3 bases of the junction left unmatched. Here the CDR3 reads CASAGTSGYEQYF. In DNA form, the CDR3 reads TGTGCCAGCGCGGGGACTAGCGGCTACGAGCAGTACTTC.

The chain recombines TRBV19 with TRBJ1-2; D is uncertain. Germline V gene sequence: CDR1 LNHDA, CDR2 SQIVND (reference sequence). There are 15 residues in the CDR3. Between the trimmed V and J ends, which lost 5 bases and 1 base, there was a span of 14 bases. CDR3 region: CASSVPGGSNYGYTF. Written as DNA, the CDR3 is TGTGCCAGTAGTGTGCCGGGAGGGAGTAACTATGGCTACACCTTC.

V usage is TRBV7-2 and J usage is TRBJ1-2; 11 bases align to TRBD1. The CDR3 loop spans 13 amino acids. J lost 6 bases, V lost 4 bases, and 1 base had no gene match. Germline V CDR1 and CDR2: SGHTA, FQGNSA. CDR3 in amino acids: CASSWDRGDGYTF. As DNA, the CDR3 is TGTGCCAGCAGCTGGGACAGGGGGGATGGCTACACCTTC.

The V call is TRBV27, the J call TRBJ2-7; 7 bases are a match to TRBD1. Trimming at V came to 6 bases and at J to 3 bases, leaving 14 bases not matched to a gene. The V gene's germline CDR1 is MNHEY and CDR2 SMNVEV (reference sequence). The CDR3 length is 16 residues. The CDR3 reads CASSLNYGDRVYEQYF. The CDR3 nucleotides are TGTGCCAGCAGCTTAAATTATGGGGACAGAGTCTACGAGCAGTACTTC.

The CDR3 coding sequence is TGTGCCAGCACCTGGGAGTCGGCCCTTTTTATGAACACTGAAGCTTTCTTT. This codes for CASTWESALFMNTEAFF. V usage is TRBV7-2 and J usage is TRBJ1-1, with D unresolved. Trimming shortened V by 7 bases and J by 0 bases, and 21 bases separated the two germline ends. CDR1 is SGHTA and CDR2 is FQGNSA in the germline V gene. The CDR3 runs 17 residues.

The chain links TRBV6-2 or TRBV6-3 to TRBJ2-1; D may be TRBD1 or TRBD2 (5 bases each). With 6 bases removed from V and 9 bases from J, the gap between germline ends came to 12 bases. From germline, CDR1 is MNHEY and CDR2 SVGEGT. The CDR3 loop spans 12 amino acids. The CDR3: CASSPGAIEQFF. DNA for the CDR3: TGTGCCAGCAGCCCCGGGGCCATTGAGCAGTTCTTC.

V gene TRBV28 combines with J gene TRBJ1-4, with D unresolved. Germline assignment: CDR1 MDHEN and CDR2 SYDVKM. The CDR3 sequence is 12 residues long. V was trimmed by 2 bases and J by 12 bases, leaving 10 bases between them. The CDR3 protein is CASSLDPVQLFF. Here the CDR3 DNA reads TGTGCCAGCAGTTTAGACCCAGTCCAACTGTTTTTT.

The rearrangement uses TRBV3-1 (or the pseudogene TRBV3-2) and TRBJ2-2; D is uncertain. The CDR3 runs to 12 residues. V lost 3 bases and J 7 bases, leaving 6 bases between the germline ends. Germline V gene sequence: CDR1 LGHDT, CDR2 YNNKEL (reference sequence). The CDR3, as DNA: TGTGCCAGCAGCCACAGAAACGGGGAGCTGTTTTTT. This gives the protein CASSHRNGELFF.

V gene TRBV30 combines with J gene TRBJ2-5; 11 bases agree with TRBD2. The V and J ends lost 3 bases and 3 bases, in that order; junction bases with no gene match: 0. The CDR3 is 13 amino acids. Germline CDR1 GTSNPN, CDR2 SVGIG (reference sequence). The CDR3 sequence: CAWRGLAEETQYF. The CDR3 DNA is TGTGCCTGGAGGGGACTAGCGGAAGAGACCCAGTACTTC.

The chain combines TRBV9 with TRBJ2-2, with no clear D. V was clipped by 0 bases and J by 6 bases, with 6 bases between them. The CDR3 contains 13 residues. The germline gives CDR1 SGDLS, CDR2 YYNGEE. Here the CDR3 reads CASSVEPPGELFF. DNA for the CDR3: TGTGCCAGCAGCGTAGAACCTCCCGGGGAGCTGTTTTTT.

This clone appeared a single time. This chain uses TRBV7-2 with TRBJ1-5, with D uncertain. Per the germline V gene, CDR1 is SGHTA and CDR2 is FQGNSA. The V gene lost 5 bases and the J gene lost 7 bases, with 15 bases spanning the gap. The CDR3 runs 14 residues. CDR3 sequence reads: CASSPGGRGQPQHF. The CDR3 region has the DNA TGTGCCAGCAGCCCTGGTGGTCGGGGACAGCCCCAGCATTTT.

This chain links TRBV28 with TRBJ2-1; D is unresolved. Germline CDR1 is MDHEN and CDR2 is SYDVKM. The CDR3 contains 14 residues. Between the trimmed V and J ends, which lost 5 bases and 2 bases, there was a span of 10 bases. The CDR3 region has the DNA TGTGCCAGCAGTCTTGGAGCAACCTACAATGAGCAGTTCTTC. Its protein product is CASSLGATYNEQFF.

The chain joins TRBV5-4 to TRBJ1-2; D ambiguous. The CDR3 has 14 amino acids. Germline CDR1 is SGHNT and CDR2 is YYREEE (reference sequence). V was shortened by 1 base and J by 6 bases, with 13 bases between the two germline ends. For the CDR3, the DNA is TGTGCCAGCAGCTTGCCCGGGCGCCAGGATGGCTACACCTTC. Protein: CASSLPGRQDGYTF.

The chain joins TRBV19 to TRBJ2-2; the match to TRBD2 covers 8 bases. CDR3 length equals 16 residues. V dropped 5 bases and J dropped 6; count of bases not matched to a gene: 11. Germline V gene data show CDR1 as LNHDA and CDR2 as SQIVND (reference sequence). CDR3 sequence: CASSVRTGGPPGELFF. CDR3 in DNA: TGTGCCAGTAGTGTGAGGACGGGAGGGCCCCCCGGGGAGCTGTTTTTT.

There are a few counts of this clone. For the CDR3, the DNA is TGTGCCAGCTCACCAACTTTCCGGAACCTGGGCAATGAGCAGTTCTTC. The encoded protein is CASSPTFRNLGNEQFF. V gene TRBV18 combines with J gene TRBJ2-1; D not resolved. Germline V gene sequence: CDR1 KGHSH, CDR2 LQKENI. There are 16 residues in the CDR3. V shed 2 bases and J shed 6 bases, with 17 bases lying between them.

This chain links TRBV30 with TRBJ2-7; D unresolved. The CDR3 loop spans 11 amino acids. The ends were cut back, 3 bases at V and 5 bases at J, with 8 bases in the middle. Per the germline V gene, CDR1 is GTSNPN and CDR2 is SVGIG (reference sequence). CDR3 loop: CAWRSRHEQYF. In DNA, the CDR3 is TGTGCCTGGAGGTCCCGCCACGAGCAGTACTTC. Full variable domain (missing parts from reference TRBV30 and TRBJ2-7): SQTIHQWPATLVQPVGSPLSLECTVEGTSNPNLYWYRQAAGRGLQLLFYSVGIGQISSEVPQNLSASRPQDRQFILSSKKLLLSDSGFYLCAWRSRHEQYFGPGTRLTVT.

This clone came up once. CDR3 region: CASSYSRDLVGSYNEQFF. The CDR3 DNA sequence: TGTGCCAGCAGTTACTCGAGGGATTTAGTGGGCTCCTACAATGAGCAGTTCTTC. This rearrangement joins TRBV6-2 or TRBV6-3 to TRBJ2-1, with D perhaps TRBD2 (5 bases). Trimming took 0 bases from V and 0 from J, leaving 15 bases between them. Looked up from germline, CDR1 is MNHEY and CDR2 is SVGEGT. This CDR3 comprises 18 residues.

The chain recombines TRBV5-1 with TRBJ2-7; 8 bases match TRBD2. This CDR3 has 14 residues. CDR1 and CDR2 from the germline V gene are SGHRS and YFSETQ. The trim removed 4 bases at V and 5 bases at J, leaving 8 bases unmatched. This CDR3 reads CASSLGIAGNEQYF. CDR3 coding DNA: TGCGCCAGCAGCCTGGGGATAGCGGGAAACGAGCAGTACTTC.